Below are 20 T cell receptor beta chains sequenced from a single sample in a study of CD8 T cells in ankylosing spondylitis. Via MiXCR, TCRdb re-called the 5' RACE reads, giving one row per CDR3 protein. The table records approximately 210,000 distinct CDR3 sequences, 9.5% to 15% of them present only once. What was sequenced was blood, either unsorted or a sorted T cell fraction (not recorded which). Every receptor here comes from a male donor with ankylosing spondylitis or in good health (not recorded which).

This clonotype was picked up many times. This rearrangement joins TRBV4-1 to TRBJ2-2, with D perhaps being TRBD1 or TRBD2 (6 bases each). Germline lookup yields CDR1 MGHRA and CDR2 YSYEKL. V was trimmed by 4 bases and J by 6 bases, leaving 18 bases between them. This CDR3 has 16 amino acids. The CDR3 reads CASSLQGPGAAGELFF. The CDR3 bases are TGCGCCAGCAGCCTTCAAGGTCCGGGGGCGGCCGGGGAGCTGTTTTTT.

The rearrangement links TRBV12-3 or TRBV12-4 to TRBJ2-1; D unresolved. This CDR3 region has 12 residues. Trimming pared 6 bases from V and 2 bases from J, leaving 5 bases between. CDR3 sequence: CASRLPYNEQFF. The CDR3, as DNA: TGTGCCAGCAGGCTACCCTACAATGAGCAGTTCTTC.

The chain employs TRBV5-1 and TRBJ2-1, with D possibly TRBD2 on 5 matching bases. V was cut by 0 bases and J by 0 bases, with 10 bases left in between. The CDR3 has 16 amino acids. Germline CDR1 SGHRS, CDR2 YFSETQ. CDR3 protein: CASSLAWESSYNEQFF. Here the CDR3 DNA reads TGCGCCAGCAGCTTGGCCTGGGAGAGCTCCTACAATGAGCAGTTCTTC.

The V gene is TRBV4-1, the J gene TRBJ1-6; D not certain. CDR3 length: 16 residues. The V and J ends lost 0 bases and 0 bases respectively, with 6 bases between them. Germline CDR1 reads MGHRA; CDR2 reads YSYEKL. The CDR3 is CASSQERSSYNSPLHF. CDR3 DNA: TGCGCCAGCAGCCAAGAACGGAGCTCCTATAATTCACCCCTCCACTTT.

This clonotype was observed many times. The chain is built from TRBV28 and TRBJ2-1; D is undetermined. Trimming pared 4 bases from V and 6 bases from J, leaving 7 bases between. Germline V lookup: CDR1 MDHEN, CDR2 SYDVKM. CDR3 length: 12 residues. CDR3 bases: TGTGCCAGCAGTTCCAGCAGCAATGAGCAGTTCTTC. Amino acids: CASSSSSNEQFF.

This clonotype came up many times. The chain couples TRBV3-1 to TRBJ2-1; a weak D match, TRBD1 (7 bases). There are 19 residues in the CDR3. Trimming removed 0 bases from V and 0 bases from J, with 18 bases in between. Germline V lookup: CDR1 LGHDT, CDR2 YNNKEL (reference sequence). The CDR3 coding sequence is TGTGCCAGCAGCCAAGACGATATCCGACAGGGACTCTCCTACAATGAGCAGTTCTTC. This codes for CASSQDDIRQGLSYNEQFF.

The CDR3 DNA follows: TGTGCCAGCAGTGACGAAGCGGGGGGCCGTAGTATTAATGAGCAGTTCTTC. Protein sequence: CASSDEAGGRSINEQFF. V usage is TRBV6-4 and J usage is TRBJ2-1; 9 bases align to TRBD2. The junction had 12 bases not matched to a gene; V was cut back by 2 bases and J by 7 bases. The length of the CDR3 is 17 residues. The germline V gene has CDR1 MRHNA and CDR2 SNTAGT.

Ten or more counts support this clonotype. V gene TRBV27 combines with J gene TRBJ2-3; 14 positions agree with TRBD2. J was trimmed by 1 base and V by 3 bases; bases with no gene match: 9. This CDR3 region has 19 residues. The germline V gene has CDR1 MNHEY and CDR2 SMNVEV (reference sequence). The CDR3 region is CASSFIGTSGSGGTDTQYF. CDR3 bases: TGTGCCAGCAGTTTCATCGGGACTAGCGGGAGCGGGGGCACAGATACGCAGTATTTT.

In its sample, this clonotype was seen many times. V usage is TRBV20-1 and J usage is TRBJ2-3, with D perhaps matching TRBD1 (6 bases). The germline CDR1 and CDR2 sequences are DFQATT and SNEGSKA (reference sequence). V was trimmed by 5 bases and J by 2 bases, leaving 11 bases between them. This CDR3 has 13 amino acids. The chain's CDR3 is CSASDSYTDTQYF. The CDR3, as DNA: TGCAGTGCTTCGGACAGCTACACAGATACGCAGTATTTT.

J is TRBJ2-2 and V is TRBV7-2; 8 bases are shared with TRBD2. In germline, CDR1 is SGHTA, CDR2 FQGNSA. V gave up 7 bases and J gave up 4 bases; unmatched junction bases: 8. This CDR3 is built from 15 residues. CDR3 amino acids: CASNQSGGFTGELFF. In nucleotides, the CDR3 is TGTGCCAGCAACCAAAGCGGGGGCTTCACCGGGGAGCTGTTTTTT.

This chain joins TRBV20-1 and TRBJ2-3, with TRBD2 identical over 12 bases. The germline CDR1 and CDR2 sequences are DFQATT and SNEGSKA (reference sequence). With 1 base clipped from V and 5 bases from J, the junction kept 10 bases outside the gene matches. The CDR3 has 17 amino acids. The CDR3 sequence: CSARARLAGVKGDTQYF. The CDR3 coding sequence is TGCAGTGCTAGAGCCAGACTAGCGGGAGTCAAAGGAGATACGCAGTATTTT.

The gene calls are TRBV15 and TRBJ2-1; TRBD1 or TRBD2 may be the D gene (6 bases each). This CDR3 is built from 14 residues. Germline V gene sequence: CDR1 LNHNV, CDR2 YYDKDF (reference sequence). The V end was cut by 7 bases, the J end by 6 bases, with 16 bases between. CDR3 DNA sequence: TGTGCCACCAATGGCGGCAAGGGGGGCAATGAGCAGTTCTTC. Amino acids: CATNGGKGGNEQFF.

This clonotype came up many times. The J gene is TRBJ2-2, the V gene TRBV29-1, with D maybe TRBD2 (5 bases). Germline V gene lookup returns CDR1 SQVTM and CDR2 ANQGSEA. Trimming took 2 bases from V and 8 from J, leaving 9 bases between them. This CDR3 comprises 12 residues. The CDR3 nucleotides are TGCAGCGTTGAACTAGCCCTGGGGGAGCTGTTTTTT. The encoded protein is CSVELALGELFF.

This clonotype has a handful of counts. This sequence joins TRBV7-9 and TRBJ2-7, with D tentatively TRBD2 (5 bases). V lost 6 bases and J lost 5, with 8 bases in between. Germline V CDR1 and CDR2: SEHNR, FQNEAQ (reference sequence). This CDR3 region has 11 residues. The CDR3 loop is CASRLGDEQYF. CDR3 DNA sequence: TGTGCCAGCAGATTGGGAGACGAGCAGTACTTC.

The chain links TRBV6-2 or TRBV6-3 to TRBJ2-3; D is uncertain. The CDR3 is made up of 14 amino acids. The V end was cut by 4 bases, the J end by 4 bases, with 12 bases between. Germline CDR1 MNHEY, CDR2 SVGEGT. In nucleotides, the CDR3 is TGTGCCAGCAGTTTTGCGGCCATGGCAGATACGCAGTATTTT. This codes for CASSFAAMADTQYF.

In this sample, this clonotype turned up a few times. The chain links TRBV19 to TRBJ1-5, with D possibly being TRBD1 (6 bases). V shed 7 bases and J shed 6 bases, with 13 bases lying between them. From germline, CDR1 is LNHDA and CDR2 SQIVND (reference sequence). CDR3 length equals 13 residues. The CDR3 DNA sequence: TGTGCCAGTACCGAGGGGGGAAGTCAGCCCCAGCATTTT. Protein sequence: CASTEGGSQPQHF.

V is TRBV3-1 and J is TRBJ1-6; D is unclear. CDR3 length: 16 amino acids. Germline CDR1 is LGHDT and CDR2 is YNNKEL (reference sequence). V was trimmed by 4 bases and J by 10 bases, leaving 20 bases between them. CDR3 in amino acids: CASSPPGGPVSSPLHF. The CDR3 DNA follows: TGTGCCAGCAGCCCCCCGGGAGGCCCCGTAAGCTCACCCCTCCACTTT.

The V call is TRBV13, the J call TRBJ1-4; D unclear. This CDR3 comprises 12 residues. Trimming took 5 bases from V and 3 from J, leaving 4 bases between them. Germline assignment: CDR1 PRHDT and CDR2 FYEKMQ (reference sequence). The CDR3 region has the DNA TGTGCCAGCAGCGGTCCTAATGAAAAACTGTTTTTT. Its translation is CASSGPNEKLFF.

A few counts support this clonotype. The rearrangement uses TRBV7-9 and TRBJ1-1; D not certain. CDR1 is SEHNR and CDR2 is FQNEAQ in the germline V gene (reference sequence). V was shortened by 3 bases and J by 7 bases, with 6 bases between the two germline ends. The CDR3 loop spans 11 amino acids. CDR3 nucleotide sequence: TGTGCCAGCAGCTTTTCGGATGAAGCTTTCTTT. Residues: CASSFSDEAFF.

J is TRBJ2-2 and V is TRBV27; 7 bases agree with TRBD1. The CDR3 is 16 residues long. In germline, CDR1 is MNHEY, CDR2 SMNVEV (reference sequence). V shed 0 bases and J 3 bases; nucleotides not matched to a gene: 4. CDR3 nucleotides: TGTGCCAGCAGTTTATCAGGGGGCAGTGACACCGGGGAGCTGTTTTTT. This sequence encodes CASSLSGGSDTGELFF.